These 32 T cell receptor beta chains came from one sample sequenced in a study of blood T cell repertoires in COVID-19. Sequenced by immunoSEQ multiplex PCR; TCRdb stores in-frame clones only, minus some. The repertoire consists of around 170,000 clones, with 83% occurring once and the leading ten covering about 1.5%. Sequenced: peripheral blood. These TCRs come from a human donor in a cohort sampled during active COVID-19.

The chain employs TRBV10-2 and TRBJ2-5; possible D gene TRBD2, 6 bases. Looked up from germline, CDR1 is WSHSY and CDR2 is SAAADI. The CDR3 loop spans 13 amino acids. Trimming removed 6 bases at V and 5 bases at J, with 13 bases between. In DNA form, the CDR3 reads TGCGCCAGCAGACAACCTAGCGTTGAGACCCAGTACTTC. Translation: CASRQPSVETQYF.

The rearrangement uses TRBV4-1 and TRBJ2-3, with 8 bases lining up with TRBD2. Trimming at V came to 2 bases and at J to 2 bases, leaving 9 bases not matched to a gene. The germline CDR1 and CDR2 sequences are MGHRA and YSYEKL. The CDR3 sequence is 17 residues long. CDR3 sequence: CASSQPRLAWNTDTQYF. The CDR3 DNA follows: TGCGCCAGCAGCCAACCGAGACTAGCGTGGAACACAGATACGCAGTATTTT.

The V gene is TRBV9, the J gene TRBJ2-5, with 9 bases that match TRBD2. The CDR3 totals 15 residues. Looked up from germline, CDR1 is SGDLS and CDR2 is YYNGEE. V lost 4 bases and J lost 2; bases outside the gene matches: 6. The CDR3 bases are TGTGCCAGCAGCATTAGCGGGGGACCGCAAGAGACCCAGTACTTC. Translation: CASSISGGPQETQYF.

The chain combines TRBV6-2 or TRBV6-3 with TRBJ2-7; D remains ambiguous. CDR3 size: 14 residues. From germline, CDR1 is MNHEY and CDR2 SVGEGT. The ends were cut back, 4 bases at V and 3 bases at J, with 13 bases in the middle. CDR3 nucleotides: TGTGCCAGCAGTTCCAGTCGACAAAACTACGAGCAGTACTTC. This translates into CASSSSRQNYEQYF.

The chain uses TRBV3-1 (or the pseudogene TRBV3-2) and TRBJ2-7, with a possible D match to TRBD1 (6 bases). Trimming pared 0 bases from V and 2 bases from J, leaving 8 bases between. This CDR3 is 14 amino acids long. CDR1 is LGHDT and CDR2 is YNNKEL in the germline V gene (reference sequence). CDR3 sequence reads: CASSQENRAYEQYF. CDR3 in DNA: TGTGCCAGCAGCCAAGAGAACAGGGCCTACGAGCAGTACTTC.

The chain employs TRBV7-8 and TRBJ1-1; D gene uncertain. CDR1 and CDR2 from the germline V gene are SGHVS and FQNEAQ. The CDR3 loop spans 12 amino acids. V was pared by 5 bases and J by 5 bases, with 9 bases between. The CDR3 DNA sequence: TGTGCCAGCAGCATATCACAGACTGAAGCTTTCTTT. Amino acids: CASSISQTEAFF. The variable domain in full, completed from reference TRBV7-8 and TRBJ1-1, reads GAGVSQSPRYKVAKRGQDVALRCDPISGHVSLFWYQQALGQGPEFLTYFQNEAQLDKSGLPSDRFFAERPEGSVSTLKIQRTQQEDSAVYLCASSISQTEAFFGQGTRLTVV.

The chain combines TRBV7-2 with TRBJ1-1; D is unclear. CDR1 is SGHTA, CDR2 FQGNSA, per germline. Trimming took off 7 bases at V and 0 bases at J, with 6 bases between the two ends. The CDR3 sequence is 12 residues long. CDR3 protein: CASTTMNTEAFF. The DNA of the CDR3 is TGTGCCAGCACCACTATGAACACTGAAGCTTTCTTT. Full variable domain (rest looked up from reference TRBV7-2 and TRBJ1-1): GAGVSQSPSNKVTEKGKDVELRCDPISGHTALYWYRQSLGQGLEFLIYFQGNSAPDKSGLPSDRFSAERTGGSVSTLTIQRTQQEDSAVYLCASTTMNTEAFFGQGTRLTVV.

The gene calls are TRBV28 and TRBJ2-1; 13 nucleotides align to TRBD2. The germline V gene has CDR1 MDHEN and CDR2 SYDVKM. The CDR3 contains 15 residues. With V trimmed by 2 bases and J by 7 bases, 2 bases remained unmatched. This CDR3 is CASSLLTSGGNEQFF. The CDR3 DNA follows: TGTGCCAGCAGTTTACTGACTAGCGGGGGGAATGAGCAGTTCTTC.

This clone was found many times. The chain couples TRBV4-2 to TRBJ1-1; the D gene is possibly TRBD1 (6 bases). Trimming took 5 bases from V and 1 from J, leaving 11 bases between them. The CDR3 has 14 amino acids. Looked up from germline, CDR1 is LGHNA and CDR2 is YNFKEQ. CDR3 in DNA: TGTGCCAGCAGCGAACAGGGAGAGAACACTGAAGCTTTCTTT. This gives the protein CASSEQGENTEAFF.

This clone has more than one count but fewer than ten. The rearrangement uses TRBV5-1 and TRBJ2-5; 11 positions agree with TRBD1. The CDR3 sequence is 16 residues long. J gave up 0 bases and V 5 bases, and 6 bases lay outside the gene matches. From germline, CDR1 is SGHRS and CDR2 YFSETQ. CDR3 sequence (DNA): TGCGCCAGCAGTGGCGGGACAGGGGGGTACCAAGAGACCCAGTACTTC. Amino acids: CASSGGTGGYQETQYF.

This chain joins TRBV6-2 or TRBV6-3 and TRBJ1-6; 10 nucleotides line up with TRBD1. V lost 0 bases and J lost 14; bases outside the gene matches: 10. Germline V gene lookup returns CDR1 MNHEY and CDR2 SVGEGT. The CDR3 length is 16 residues. CDR3 region: CASSYSGTGVSGTLHF. As DNA, the CDR3 is TGTGCCAGCAGTTACTCTGGGACAGGGGTATCTGGAACCCTCCACTTT.

The chain combines TRBV7-2 with TRBJ2-7, with D possibly matching TRBD1 (6 bases). Germline V lookup: CDR1 SGHTA, CDR2 FQGNSA. V was pared by 5 bases and J by 3 bases, with 11 bases between. The CDR3 consists of 13 residues. The DNA for the CDR3 is TGTGCCAGCAGCCCCGGGGACATCTACGAGCAGTACTTC. Its protein product is CASSPGDIYEQYF.

This clone has a single count. The genes are TRBV10-1 and TRBJ2-7, with D perhaps TRBD1 (5 bases). The V gene lost 0 bases and the J gene lost 2 bases, with 5 bases spanning the gap. The germline V gene has CDR1 WNHNN and CDR2 SYGVQD (reference sequence). The CDR3 runs 13 residues. The CDR3 nucleotides are TGCGCCAGCAGTGAGTCGGGGCCCTACGAGCAGTACTTC. Translating it yields CASSESGPYEQYF.

The chain employs TRBV3-1 (or the pseudogene TRBV3-2) and TRBJ2-7; the match to TRBD1 covers 9 bases. J lost 5 bases, V lost 0 bases, and 8 bases had no gene match. Germline lookup yields CDR1 LGHDT and CDR2 YNNKEL (reference sequence). There are 16 residues in the CDR3. The CDR3 sequence: CASSQDGWRQGDEQYF. CDR3 bases: TGTGCCAGCAGCCAAGATGGTTGGAGACAGGGGGACGAGCAGTACTTC.

This clone appeared once. V gene TRBV2 combines with J gene TRBJ1-2, with D possibly TRBD1 on 5 matching bases. The CDR3 sequence is 13 residues long. The V gene lost 6 bases and the J gene lost 0 bases, with 8 bases spanning the gap. CDR1 and CDR2 from the germline V gene are SNHLY and FYNNEI. This CDR3 is CASSLTANYGYTF. DNA of the CDR3: TGTGCCAGCAGCCTGACAGCTAACTATGGCTACACCTTC.

V gene TRBV19 combines with J gene TRBJ1-6, with TRBD1 identical over 9 bases. The CDR3 is made up of 16 amino acids. The germline V gene encodes CDR1 LNHDA and CDR2 SQIVND (reference sequence). V gave up 7 bases and J gave up 6 bases; unmatched junction bases: 10. The CDR3 region is CASNPSQGAGNSPLHF. The CDR3 DNA follows: TGTGCCAGTAACCCCTCACAGGGGGCGGGTAATTCACCCCTCCACTTT.

This chain links TRBV9 with TRBJ1-1; a weak D match, TRBD1 (5 bases). The CDR3 is 14 amino acids. From germline, CDR1 is SGDLS and CDR2 YYNGEE. The V end was cut by 3 bases, the J end by 5 bases, with 14 bases between. The CDR3 loop is CASSAGREETEAFF. CDR3 DNA sequence: TGTGCCAGCAGCGCCGGCAGGGAAGAAACTGAAGCTTTCTTT.

The chain joins TRBV18 to TRBJ2-7, with 9 bases fitting TRBD2. CDR3 length: 13 amino acids. Germline CDR1 KGHSH, CDR2 LQKENI. The V segment lost 3 bases and the J segment 6 bases; nucleotides outside the gene matches: 3. The CDR3 DNA reads as TGTGCCAGCTCACCTAGCGGGGGCTTCGAGCAGTACTTC. Residues: CASSPSGGFEQYF.

The chain uses TRBV28 and TRBJ2-2, with D possibly matching TRBD2 (6 bases). This CDR3 has 14 amino acids. V gave up 6 bases and J gave up 2 bases, with 10 bases separating them. Germline CDR1 reads MDHEN; CDR2 reads SYDVKM. The CDR3 region has the DNA TGTGCCAGCAGGGCGGGACGTAACACCGGGGAGCTGTTTTTT. Protein sequence: CASRAGRNTGELFF.

Of note for this clone: One end of the junction is discordant with germline, which a read error may explain. V and J are TRBV9 and TRBJ2-1; 9 bases are a match to TRBD1. This CDR3 is built from 17 residues. CDR1 is SGDLS, CDR2 YYNGEE, per germline. CDR3 region: CASSSVGGDRAYNEQFF. Here the CDR3 DNA reads TGTGCCAGCAGCTCTGTAGGGGGGGACAGGGCCTATAATGAGCAGTTCTTC.

V usage is TRBV6-2 or TRBV6-3 and J usage is TRBJ1-5, with 10 bases identical to TRBD1. Germline-derived CDR1 and CDR2 are MNHEY and SVGEGT. Trimming took 2 bases from V and 0 from J; bases not matched to a gene: 10. CDR3 length: 19 residues. This CDR3 reads CASSYNNDRGPTSNQPQHF. In DNA, the CDR3 is TGTGCCAGCAGTTACAATAACGACAGGGGGCCCACTAGCAATCAGCCCCAGCATTTT.

The chain links TRBV3-1 (or the pseudogene TRBV3-2) to TRBJ2-7, with TRBD1 identical over 9 bases. Germline V lookup: CDR1 LGHDT, CDR2 YNNKEL (reference sequence). The CDR3 totals 14 residues. V dropped 4 bases and J dropped 4; count of bases not matched to a gene: 5. The CDR3, as DNA: TGTGCCAGCAGCCTGACGGGACAGGGTTACGAGCAGTACTTC. As protein: CASSLTGQGYEQYF.

This chain uses TRBV7-9 with TRBJ2-1, with 10 bases matching TRBD2. With 5 bases clipped from V and 8 bases from J, the junction kept 9 bases outside the gene matches. Germline values: CDR1 SEHNR, CDR2 FQNEAQ (reference sequence). There are 15 residues in the CDR3. CDR3 nucleotides: TGTGCCAGCAGCCAAGCGGCTAGCGGGAGTGATGAGCAGTTCTTC. Translating it yields CASSQAASGSDEQFF.

A note on this clone: The junction departs from the called germline gene at one end, perhaps through a read error. The chain employs TRBV7-8 and TRBJ2-7; 8 nucleotides line up with TRBD1. Germline CDR1 reads SGHVS; CDR2 reads FQNEAQ. This CDR3 comprises 14 residues. This CDR3 reads CASSLAQGAREQYF. CDR3 DNA: TGTGCCAGCAGCCTAGCCCAGGGGGCGCGGGAGCAGTACTTC.

This clone appeared a few times. The chain joins TRBV7-9 to TRBJ1-2; TRBD1 is a possible D gene (5 bases). Germline loops: CDR1 SEHNR, CDR2 FQNEAQ (reference sequence). The CDR3 extends over 18 amino acids. The V and J ends lost 5 bases and 3 bases respectively, with 25 bases between them. The CDR3 here is CASSPGGSGEGLDYGYTF. CDR3 nucleotide sequence: TGTGCCAGCAGCCCGGGGGGGTCGGGTGAGGGACTTGACTATGGCTACACCTTC.

The chain combines TRBV5-1 with TRBJ2-7; no clear D. The germline gives CDR1 SGHRS, CDR2 YFSETQ. This CDR3 contains 13 residues. With 4 bases removed from V and 4 bases from J, the gap between germline ends came to 12 bases. CDR3 amino acids: CASSQKGVYEQYF. The CDR3 nucleotides read TGCGCCAGCAGCCAGAAAGGAGTTTACGAGCAGTACTTC.

Concerning this clone itself: Other DNA sequences within the sample encode an identical CDR3. The chain uses TRBV7-2 and TRBJ2-7, with 9 bases aligning to TRBD1. Germline V gene lookup returns CDR1 SGHTA and CDR2 FQGNSA. There are 14 residues in the CDR3. With V trimmed by 5 bases and J by 4 bases, 6 bases remained unmatched. CDR3 in DNA: TGTGCCAGCAGCCCGGACAGGGGTGCATACGAGCAGTACTTC. Translated: CASSPDRGAYEQYF.

V and J are TRBV27 and TRBJ2-2; 8 bases agree with TRBD1. After removal of 5 bases from V and 2 bases from J, the junction contained 10 bases not matched to a gene. This CDR3 has 17 amino acids. Germline lookup yields CDR1 MNHEY and CDR2 SMNVEV (reference sequence). CDR3 bases: TGTGCCAGCAGTGAAATAACGGGACAGGACAACACCGGGGAGCTGTTTTTT. Its protein product is CASSEITGQDNTGELFF.

This chain uses TRBV5-1 with TRBJ1-1; tentatively, D is TRBD1 (6 bases). The CDR3 has 17 amino acids. Trimming cost V 4 bases and J 1 base, with 20 bases left between them. Germline CDR1 reads SGHRS; CDR2 reads YFSETQ. CDR3 protein: CASSPDRNSNPNTEAFF. CDR3 nucleotides: TGCGCCAGCAGCCCAGACAGGAATTCGAATCCGAACACTGAAGCTTTCTTT.

J is TRBJ2-7 and V is TRBV29-1; TRBD2 matches at 9 bases. V trimming: 2 bases; J trimming: 4 bases; junction bases outside the gene matches: 9. Germline assignment: CDR1 SQVTM and CDR2 ANQGSEA. The length of the CDR3 is 15 residues. CDR3 DNA sequence: TGCAGCGTTGAAAGAGCGGGAGGCCCCGAATACGAGCAGTACTTC. Protein: CSVERAGGPEYEQYF.

This clone was counted once. The rearrangement joins TRBV28 to TRBJ2-7; TRBD2 matches 13 bases. The CDR3 has 16 amino acids. Unmatched junction bases numbered 10, after V lost 2 bases and J lost 9 bases. CDR1 is MDHEN, CDR2 SYDVKM, per germline. The chain's CDR3 is CASSLLVGTSGIGQYF. CDR3 DNA sequence: TGTGCCAGCAGTTTACTCGTAGGGACTAGCGGGATTGGGCAGTACTTC.

The chain employs TRBV6-2 or TRBV6-3 and TRBJ2-7, with TRBD2 identical over 8 bases. With V trimmed by 2 bases and J by 3 bases, 9 bases remained unmatched. CDR3 length: 16 amino acids. Germline lookup yields CDR1 MNHEY and CDR2 SVGEGT. This CDR3 is CASSYRSSGDVYEQYF. As DNA, the CDR3 is TGTGCCAGCAGTTACAGGAGTAGCGGGGATGTCTACGAGCAGTACTTC.